The rows below give T cell receptor beta chains drawn from one sample of a study of neoadjuvant anti-PD-1 for oral cavity cancer. Measured with immunoSEQ multiplex PCR; TCRdb has only the in-frame clones, and not every one. The table records some 15,000 clones, about two thirds of them present only once. Material: PBMCs, obtained before nivolumab (anti-PD-1) treatment. The receptors were gathered from a person aged 40 to 85 with oral cavity squamous cell carcinoma. Each CDR3 is given with its conserved first and last residue. D genes are given only for firm matches.

d_gene | j_gene | v_gene | CDR3aa | CDR3nt
TRBD1 | TRBJ2-7 | TRBV19 | CASSIDLGQGGSYEQYF | TGTGCCAGTAGTATAGACCTTGGACAGGGTGGCAGCTACGAGCAGTACTTC
. | TRBJ1-2 | TRBV25-1 | CASRDGTNYGYTF | TGTGCCAGCAGAGACGGGACTAACTATGGCTACACCTTC
. | TRBJ2-4 | TRBV5-1 | CASSLLGENIQYF | TGCGCCAGCAGCTTGCTCGGGGAAAACATTCAGTACTTC
. | TRBJ2-1 | TRBV4-1 | CASSQGPRSLTPKREQFF | TGCGCCAGCAGCCAGGGGCCCCGCTCGTTAACCCCGAAGCGTGAGCAGTTCTTC
. | TRBJ1-5 | TRBV27 | CASRLGGGINQPQHF | TGTGCCAGCAGGCTCGGGGGGGGGATCAATCAGCCCCAGCATTTT
TRBD2 | TRBJ2-5 | TRBV5-4 | CASSIPSGRYETQYF | TGTGCCAGCAGCATACCCAGCGGGAGATACGAGACCCAGTACTTC
TRBD2 | TRBJ2-1 | TRBV11-3 | CASSSSGGLYNEQFF | TGTGCCAGCAGCTCAAGCGGGGGGTTATACAATGAGCAGTTCTTC
. | TRBJ2-7 | TRBV28 | CASSQGSSYEQYF | TGTGCCAGCAGTCAGGGGAGCTCCTACGAGCAGTACTTC
. | TRBJ1-1 | TRBV15 | CATSRDGMNTEAFF | TGTGCCACCAGCAGAGACGGAATGAACACTGAAGCTTTCTTT
. | TRBJ2-6 | TRBV5-1 | CASSHKGTRVSGANVLTF | TGCGCCAGCAGTCATAAAGGGACGCGAGTCTCTGGGGCCAACGTCCTGACTTTC